This is a list of T cell receptor beta chains from one sample in a study of control samples from healthy donors and cancer patients. Sequenced by immunoSEQ multiplex PCR; TCRdb stores in-frame clones only, minus some. The repertoire holds around 94,000 clones, with 85% to 95% as singletons. The sequenced sample was blood. The receptors shown here come from a woman between 25 and 40 years old in good health. Each CDR3 is given with its conserved first and last residue. D genes are given only for firm matches.

len	j_gene	d_gene	v_gene	CDR3nt	CDR3aa
16	TRBJ2-1	-	TRBV14	TGTGCCAGCAGCCAAGTCGTTGGCAAAAACAACAATGAGCAGTTCTTC	CASSQVVGKNNNEQFF
15	TRBJ1-5	TRBD1	TRBV6-1	TGTGCCAGCAGTGAAGAGACAGGGGGCAATCAGCCCCAGCATTTT	CASSEETGGNQPQHF
16	TRBJ1-6	TRBD1	TRBV6-4	TGTGCCAGCAGTCAGTTTGCAGGGGGCGTAGATTCACCCCTCCACTTT	CASSQFAGGVDSPLHF
15	TRBJ2-7	TRBD2	TRBV6-5	TGTGCCAGCAGCCAGGGACTAGCGCTCTCCTACGAGCAGTACTTC	CASSQGLALSYEQYF
15	TRBJ1-4	-	TRBV3-1/TRBV3-2	TGTGCCAGCAGCCAATTAGGGACACCTAATGAAAAACTGTTTTTT	CASSQLGTPNEKLFF
17	TRBJ2-1	-	TRBV7-9	TGTGCCAGCAGCTTCTCCCAACCCGAACTGACCTACAATGAGCAGTTCTTC	CASSFSQPELTYNEQFF
14	TRBJ1-1	-	TRBV4-1	TGCGCCAGCAGCCGAGACCTTACCTGGACTGAAGCTTTCTTT	CASSRDLTWTEAFF
12	TRBJ1-1	-	TRBV19	TGTGCCAGTAGTTTTTTAGGGACTGAAGCTTTCTTT	CASSFLGTEAFF
13	TRBJ1-1	-	TRBV19	TGTGCCAGTTGGGGGGACACGAACACTGAAGCTTTCTTT	CASWGDTNTEAFF
15	TRBJ1-2	TRBD1	TRBV9	TGTGCCAGCAGCGTGACTGGACAGGGGAGCTATGGCTACACCTTC	CASSVTGQGSYGYTF
15	TRBJ1-1	TRBD1	TRBV19	TGTGCCAGTGGCCCAGGGGGCCGACTGAACACTGAAGCTTTCTTT	CASGPGGRLNTEAFF
15	TRBJ1-1	TRBD1	TRBV6-5	TGTGCCAGCAGACGCGGGACAGTTGGTGACACTGAAGCTTTCTTT	CASRRGTVGDTEAFF
11	TRBJ1-2	-	TRBV2	TGTGCCAGCAGTGGATTCCGGGAGCACACCTTC	CASSGFREHTF
15	TRBJ1-4	-	TRBV3-1/TRBV3-2	TGTGCCAGCAGCCAAAGACGGGCCGTGAATGAAAAACTGTTTTTT	CASSQRRAVNEKLFF
17	TRBJ2-7	TRBD1	TRBV19	TGTGCCAGTAGTATAGGCGGAACTGGACAGGGATTGTACGAGCAGTACTTC	CASSIGGTGQGLYEQYF